The clone carrying this T cell receptor beta chain appeared a single time. Its antigen remains unidentified. As to time point: baseline pretreatment blood. Indicated treatment: 15 Gy SBRT to primary tumor, nephrectomy 4 weeks later. Produced via immunoSEQ multiplex PCR; TCRdb's table is partial and in-frame only. In the table there are 87,000 or so clones, 75% to 90% of which are singletons. These data originate in a study of radiation and T cells in renal cell carcinoma. Trimming pared 2 bases from V and 4 bases from J, leaving 11 bases between. This CDR3 is 14 amino acids long. Germline V lookup: CDR1 LNHDA, CDR2 SQIVND (reference sequence). Findings and caveats of the study: Top tumor clonotypes rose in blood 2 weeks post-radiation, then contracted.

The sequence came from a man between 50 and 59 years old with renal cell carcinoma. Specimen: blood, collected from a patient whose treatment included radiotherapy and nephrectomy. The chain has TRBV19 and TRBJ1-2; maybe TRBD1 (6 bases). CDR3 amino acids: CASSIITGTYGYTF. The CDR3 DNA reads TGTGCCAGTAGTATAATCACAGGGACCTATGGCTACACCTTC. The variable domain in full, with the rest retrieved from reference TRBV19 and TRBJ1-2, is DGGITQSPKYLFRKEGQNVTLSCEQNLNHDAMYWYRQDPGQGLRLIYYSQIVNDFQKGDIAEGYSVSREKKESFPLTVTSAQKNPTAFYLCASSIITGTYGYTFGSGTRLTVV.